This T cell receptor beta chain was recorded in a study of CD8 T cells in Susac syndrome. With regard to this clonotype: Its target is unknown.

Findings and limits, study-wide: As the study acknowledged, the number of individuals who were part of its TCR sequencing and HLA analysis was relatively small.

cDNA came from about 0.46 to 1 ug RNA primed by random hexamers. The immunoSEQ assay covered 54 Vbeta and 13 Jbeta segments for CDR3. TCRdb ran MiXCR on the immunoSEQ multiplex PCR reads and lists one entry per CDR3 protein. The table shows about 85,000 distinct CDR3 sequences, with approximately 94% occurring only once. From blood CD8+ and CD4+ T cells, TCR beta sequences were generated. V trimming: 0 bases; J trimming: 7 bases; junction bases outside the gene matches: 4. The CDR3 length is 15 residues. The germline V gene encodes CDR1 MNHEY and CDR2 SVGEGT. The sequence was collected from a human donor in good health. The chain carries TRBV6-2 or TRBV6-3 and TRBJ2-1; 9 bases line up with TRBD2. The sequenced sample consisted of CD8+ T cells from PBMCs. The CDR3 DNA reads TGTGCCAGCAGTTACTCCAAGAGCGGGGGGAATGAGCAGTTCTTC. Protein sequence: CASSYSKSGGNEQFF.